One sample yielded the 26 T cell receptor beta chains listed below, sequenced in a study of OX40 agonist ivuxolimab in advanced cancers. Measured with immunoSEQ multiplex PCR; TCRdb has only the in-frame clones, and not every one. Altogether 20,000 to 30,000 clones are present, roughly 79% being singletons, with the ten largest covering roughly 24%. Sample: CD4+ or CD8+ T cells sorted from blood, taken in a trial of the OX40 agonist ivuxolimab. The receptors were sampled from an adult with an advanced solid tumor such as melanoma, head and neck, liver or kidney cancer.

The chain combines TRBV15 with TRBJ2-2, with D hard to call. Per the germline V gene, CDR1 is LNHNV and CDR2 is YYDKDF (reference sequence). CDR3 size: 11 residues. V was cut by 5 bases and J by 5 bases, with 3 bases left in between. CDR3 residues: CATSGTGELFF. In DNA form, the CDR3 reads TGTGCCACCAGCGGGACCGGGGAGCTGTTTTTT.

The genes are TRBV25-1 and TRBJ1-3; D ambiguous. Trimming shortened V by 8 bases and J by 8 bases, and 10 bases separated the two germline ends. This CDR3 spans 11 amino acids. Germline values: CDR1 MGHDK, CDR2 SYGVNS. This chain's CDR3 is CASSSIDTIYF. The DNA for the CDR3 is TGTGCCAGCTCCAGCATCGACACCATATATTTT.

The chain's CDR3 is CASSFRGGSSPLHF. The CDR3 DNA is TGTGCCAGCAGTTTTAGGGGGGGCTCTTCACCCCTCCACTTT. This rearrangement joins TRBV28 to TRBJ1-6; D might be TRBD1 (6 bases). The CDR3 spans 14 residues. Trimming shortened V by 3 bases and J by 9 bases, and 12 bases separated the two germline ends. Germline V gene data show CDR1 as MDHEN and CDR2 as SYDVKM.

V is TRBV5-4 and J is TRBJ1-1; 10 bases agree with TRBD1. J lost 12 bases, V lost 4 bases, and 6 bases had no gene match. Germline V gene sequence: CDR1 SGHNT, CDR2 YYREEE (reference sequence). CDR3 length: 12 residues. CDR3 coding DNA: TGTGCCAGCAGCCCAGGGGACAGGGGCCCTTTCTTT. Translation: CASSPGDRGPFF.

The chain recombines TRBV11-2 with TRBJ1-4; 8 bases line up with TRBD1. CDR1 and CDR2 from the germline V gene are SGHAT and FQNNGV. The V and J ends lost 1 base and 7 bases, in that order; junction bases with no gene match: 5. The CDR3 consists of 15 residues. This CDR3 reads CASSLAQGAGEKLFF. In nucleotides, the CDR3 is TGTGCCAGCAGCTTAGCCCAGGGGGCGGGTGAAAAACTGTTTTTT.

The CDR3 is CASRATGWNTEAFF. CDR3 bases: TGTGCCAGCCGAGCGACAGGGTGGAACACTGAAGCTTTCTTT. The chain employs TRBV27 and TRBJ1-1; 7 bases align to TRBD1. CDR1 and CDR2 (germline): MNHEY, SMNVEV (reference sequence). This CDR3 spans 14 amino acids. Unmatched junction bases numbered 7, after V lost 8 bases and J lost 1 base.

This chain links TRBV30 with TRBJ1-1; 10 bases are shared with TRBD1. The germline CDR1 and CDR2 sequences are GTSNPN and SVGIG (reference sequence). Trimming removed 2 bases from V and 6 bases from J; junction bases left unmatched: 9. This CDR3 has 15 amino acids. DNA of the CDR3: TGTGCCTGGAGTTTTCCGACAGGGGGCAAGGCTGAAGCTTTCTTT. Translated, it gives CAWSFPTGGKAEAFF.

This chain joins TRBV10-2 and TRBJ2-3; D gene uncertain. In germline, CDR1 is WSHSY, CDR2 SAAADI. There are 16 residues in the CDR3. V shed 1 base and J shed 2 bases, with 13 bases lying between them. CDR3 amino acids: CASSEWAGPNTDTQYF. CDR3 sequence (DNA): TGCGCCAGCAGTGAGTGGGCTGGACCCAACACAGATACGCAGTATTTT.

V and J are TRBV2 and TRBJ1-4; tentatively, D is TRBD1 (5 bases). Looked up from germline, CDR1 is SNHLY and CDR2 is FYNNEI. This CDR3 is 15 amino acids long. V shed 3 bases and J shed 8 bases, with 16 bases lying between them. The CDR3 loop is CASSESWGDREKLFF. CDR3 DNA: TGTGCCAGCAGTGAGTCGTGGGGGGATCGGGAAAAACTGTTTTTT.

The CDR3: CASSLSQGHNEKLFF. The CDR3 DNA is TGTGCCAGCAGCTTATCCCAGGGCCATAATGAAAAACTGTTTTTT. The chain combines TRBV7-9 with TRBJ1-4, with D possibly matching TRBD1 (5 bases). The CDR3 is 15 amino acids. Trimming stripped 2 bases from V and 4 bases from J, with 11 bases between. The V gene's germline CDR1 is SEHNR and CDR2 FQNEAQ (reference sequence).

The chain has TRBV27 and TRBJ2-2, with 10 bases aligning to TRBD1. CDR1 is MNHEY, CDR2 SMNVEV, per germline (reference sequence). V lost 3 bases and J lost 6; bases outside the gene matches: 1. There are 14 residues in the CDR3. CDR3 coding DNA: TGTGCCAGCAGTTTCGGGACAGGGGCCGGGGAGCTGTTTTTT. Its translation: CASSFGTGAGELFF.

The chain employs TRBV2 and TRBJ2-3, with TRBD2 matching 8 bases. Germline lookup yields CDR1 SNHLY and CDR2 FYNNEI. The CDR3 runs to 15 residues. V shed 7 bases and J 8 bases; nucleotides not matched to a gene: 14. The CDR3 region is CASTLPALLAVTQYF. The CDR3, as DNA: TGTGCCAGCACTTTACCTGCACTACTAGCGGTTACGCAGTATTTT.

This chain joins TRBV27 and TRBJ2-1, with 11 bases that match TRBD2. The ends lost 2 bases at V and 6 bases at J; junction bases unmatched: 3. This CDR3 has 15 residues. Germline CDR1 is MNHEY and CDR2 is SMNVEV (reference sequence). The CDR3 bases are TGTGCCAGCAGTTTAGGGACTAGCGGAGCCAATGAGCAGTTCTTC. It codes for CASSLGTSGANEQFF.

The V call is TRBV6-4, the J call TRBJ1-5; 12 bases line up with TRBD1. The CDR3 is 15 residues long. Germline V gene data show CDR1 as MRHNA and CDR2 as SNTAGT. V lost 4 bases to trimming and J lost 7 bases; unmatched junction nucleotides: 5. DNA for the CDR3: TGTGCCAGCAGTGCCTCCGGGACAGGGGGCCAGCCCCAGCATTTT. Translation: CASSASGTGGQPQHF.

V and J are TRBV2 and TRBJ1-1; 10 bases fit TRBD1. This CDR3 spans 12 amino acids. The germline V gene has CDR1 SNHLY and CDR2 FYNNEI. Germline trimming cut 10 bases from V and 7 bases from J; bases unmatched to any gene: 6. In nucleotides, the CDR3 is TGTGCCATCAGACAGGGGGCAGGTGAAGCTTTCTTT. This codes for CAIRQGAGEAFF.

V and J are TRBV15 and TRBJ2-1; D uncertain. Per the germline V gene, CDR1 is LNHNV and CDR2 is YYDKDF (reference sequence). This CDR3 comprises 13 residues. Trimming took 11 bases from V and 6 from J, leaving 17 bases between them. The CDR3 here is CAAARLRANEQFF. As DNA, the CDR3 is TGTGCCGCAGCTCGTCTTCGTGCCAATGAGCAGTTCTTC.

The rearrangement joins TRBV19 to TRBJ2-1; D is undetermined. The CDR3 is made up of 15 amino acids. Trimming removed 1 base at V and 2 bases at J, with 9 bases between. Germline loops: CDR1 LNHDA, CDR2 SQIVND (reference sequence). CDR3 region: CASSIGPNPYNEQFF. CDR3 nucleotides: TGTGCCAGTAGTATAGGACCAAACCCCTACAATGAGCAGTTCTTC.

The chain employs TRBV27 and TRBJ2-3, with a weak D call TRBD2 (6 bases). The CDR3 is made up of 14 amino acids. Germline CDR1 reads MNHEY; CDR2 reads SMNVEV (reference sequence). V was shortened by 5 bases and J by 3 bases, with 12 bases between the two germline ends. The DNA for the CDR3 is TGTGCCAGCAGTAAACCCGGGAGAACAGATACGCAGTATTTT. This encodes CASSKPGRTDTQYF.

V is TRBV25-1 and J is TRBJ2-7; 9 bases fit TRBD1. Germline CDR1 reads MGHDK; CDR2 reads SYGVNS. The CDR3 covers 16 residues. After removal of 2 bases from V and 4 bases from J, the junction contained 9 bases not matched to a gene. The CDR3 coding sequence is TGTGCCAGCAGTGAAGGTCACCCGGGACAGGGATACGAGCAGTACTTC. Protein product: CASSEGHPGQGYEQYF.

The rearrangement links TRBV7-9 to TRBJ1-2; 9 bases are a match to TRBD1. The V segment lost 6 bases and the J segment 4 bases; nucleotides outside the gene matches: 9. Germline V gene lookup returns CDR1 SEHNR and CDR2 FQNEAQ (reference sequence). The CDR3 loop spans 15 amino acids. The CDR3 sequence is CASSFGGTGFYGYTF. The CDR3 region has the DNA TGTGCCAGCAGTTTCGGAGGGACAGGGTTCTATGGCTACACCTTC.

V is TRBV27 and J is TRBJ2-7; tentative D call: TRBD1 (5 bases). The germline V and J ends were trimmed by 5 bases and 2 bases, with 10 bases remaining between them. Germline values: CDR1 MNHEY, CDR2 SMNVEV (reference sequence). There are 13 residues in the CDR3. The CDR3 here is CASSTAGPYEQYF. Here the CDR3 DNA reads TGTGCCAGCAGTACCGCAGGGCCCTACGAGCAGTACTTC.

The chain couples TRBV7-8 to TRBJ1-4, with TRBD1 identical over 8 bases. This CDR3 comprises 17 residues. CDR1 is SGHVS, CDR2 FQNEAQ, per germline. V lost 3 bases to trimming and J lost 6 bases; unmatched junction nucleotides: 12. The CDR3 DNA follows: TGTGCCAGCAGCTTGGAGGGACAGGCCCTTTTAGATGAAAAACTGTTTTTT. This translates into CASSLEGQALLDEKLFF.

This clone was observed a handful of times. The rearrangement links TRBV9 to TRBJ1-5; 9 bases fit TRBD1. Germline CDR1 SGDLS, CDR2 YYNGEE. This CDR3 region has 14 residues. The ends lost 4 bases at V and 3 bases at J; junction bases unmatched: 2. CDR3 sequence (DNA): TGTGCCAGCAGCCGACAGGGGGACAATCAGCCCCAGCATTTT. Residues: CASSRQGDNQPQHF.

V is TRBV27 and J is TRBJ2-2; the D is unclear. This CDR3 is built from 14 residues. V was shortened by 8 bases and J by 6 bases, with 16 bases between the two germline ends. Germline CDR1 and CDR2: MNHEY and SMNVEV (reference sequence). CDR3 nucleotide sequence: TGTGCCAGCCGTCTGGGTACCTCTCCCGGGGAGCTGTTTTTT. Its protein is CASRLGTSPGELFF.

The chain couples TRBV2 to TRBJ1-6; 9 nucleotides line up with TRBD1. Germline V gives CDR1 SNHLY, CDR2 FYNNEI. This CDR3 comprises 14 residues. J was trimmed by 10 bases and V by 6 bases; bases with no gene match: 7. The DNA for the CDR3 is TGTGCCAGCAGCGCCGGGACAGGGACCTCACCCCTCCACTTT. Its protein product is CASSAGTGTSPLHF.

This chain links TRBV30 with TRBJ1-1; D is undetermined. From germline, CDR1 is GTSNPN and CDR2 SVGIG (reference sequence). The V and J ends lost 3 bases and 1 base respectively, with 15 bases between them. The length of the CDR3 is 15 residues. The CDR3 here is CAWSDPTPENTEAFF. The CDR3 DNA reads as TGTGCCTGGAGCGACCCCACCCCAGAGAACACTGAAGCTTTCTTT.